Listed below are T cell receptor beta chains from one sample, sequenced in a study of T cell repertoires in cytomegalovirus infection. TCRdb reprocessed the reads with MiXCR, giving one entry per CDR3 protein. The top ten hold about 13% of the sample, which has more than 400,000 distinct CDR3 sequences, about 30% seen once. The sequenced sample consisted of PBMCs. The receptors were gathered from a human donor in good health (CMV status not recorded). Some clones in this sample may be carry-over from other donors' samples. CDR3s include the opening cysteine and the closing phenylalanine or tryptophan. The D gene is left open where the match is weak. Clone size is not always given. Where it is, it says once, few, many or a class for expanded clones.

>TRBJ2-1|.|14|.|TRBV7-2
TGTGCCAGCAGCCCCCTCCTCGGGATGAGTGAGCAGTTCTTC
CASSPLLGMSEQFF
>TRBJ1-1|.|14|few|TRBV6-2/TRBV6-3
TGTGCCAGCAGTTACTCAGGGGCTAACACTGAAGCTTTCTTT
CASSYSGANTEAFF
>TRBJ2-7|.|17|many|TRBV7-2
TGTGCCAGCAGCCCGGAGTGGGGCTACCAACGCTCCTACGAGCAGTACTTC
CASSPEWGYQRSYEQYF
>TRBJ2-2|.|14|.|TRBV2
TGTGCCAGCAGTGGTAACAGGGACACCGGGGAGCTGTTTTTT
CASSGNRDTGELFF
>TRBJ1-3|.|14|.|TRBV4-2
TGTGCCAGCAGCCAAGAAGGGTCTGGAAACACCATATATTTT
CASSQEGSGNTIYF
>TRBJ2-7|TRBD2|14|few|TRBV7-8
TGTGCCAGCAGCTTAAGGCGGGGGGACTACGAGCAGTACTTC
CASSLRRGDYEQYF
>TRBJ2-5|TRBD1|17|many|TRBV7-2
TGTGCCAGCAGCTTAGCCTCCGGGACAGGGGGCGAAAAGACCCAGTACTTC
CASSLASGTGGEKTQYF
>TRBJ2-5|TRBD1|12|.|TRBV7-9
TGTGCCAGCAGTTTTCCGACAGGGACCGAGTACTTC
CASSFPTGTEYF
>TRBJ2-1|TRBD2|16|many|TRBV7-2
TGTGCCAGCAGCTTAGCGGCACTAGCGGGCTTCGGTGAGCAGTTCTTC
CASSLAALAGFGEQFF
>TRBJ2-1|TRBD2|16|.|TRBV20-1
TGCAGTGCTCAGGGGAGCGGGAGGACCGGCTACAATGAGCAGTTCTTC
CSAQGSGRTGYNEQFF
>TRBJ1-2|.|12|few|TRBV11-3
TGTGCCAGCAGCAACACGAACTATGGCTACACCTTC
CASSNTNYGYTF
>TRBJ1-5|TRBD1|15|.|TRBV6-2/TRBV6-3
TGTGCCAGCAGTTACTTTTCAGGGGGCGATCAGCCCCAGCATTTT
CASSYFSGGDQPQHF
>TRBJ2-7|TRBD2|17|few|TRBV7-2
TGTGCCAGCAGCTTATATGCTAGCGGGAGGTCTGGGTACGAGCAGTACTTC
CASSLYASGRSGYEQYF